This entry lists 32 T cell receptor beta chains sequenced from one sample in a study of CD8 T cells in Susac syndrome. 0.5 to 1 ug RNA was reverse transcribed with random hexamers. TCRdb reprocessed the immunoSEQ multiplex PCR reads via MiXCR and lists one record per CDR3 protein. The top ten hold more than 0.13% of the sample, which has around 150,000 distinct CDR3 sequences, around 93% seen once. Sequencing was performed on CD4+ T cells from PBMCs. Receptors were obtained from a human donor in good health.

This chain links TRBV5-1 with TRBJ2-1; 8 bases fit TRBD2. The trim removed 4 bases at V and 9 bases at J, leaving 9 bases unmatched. The CDR3 covers 14 residues. Germline CDR1 SGHRS, CDR2 YFSETQ. The CDR3, as DNA: TGCGCCAGCAGCACGGGGACTAGAATCGGTGAGCAGTTCTTC. It is translated as CASSTGTRIGEQFF.

This chain connects TRBV4-1 to TRBJ2-4, with 9 nucleotides matching TRBD1. Looked up from germline, CDR1 is MGHRA and CDR2 is YSYEKL. The CDR3 has 17 amino acids. The trim removed 1 base at V and 4 bases at J, leaving 8 bases unmatched. CDR3: CASSQGRPGQGKNIQYF. CDR3 DNA sequence: TGCGCCAGCAGCCAAGGTAGACCGGGACAGGGAAAAAACATTCAGTACTTC.

The chain is built from TRBV20-1 and TRBJ1-5; D gene unclear. The CDR3 is 14 residues long. Trimming shortened V by 3 bases and J by 0 bases, and 9 bases separated the two germline ends. Germline values: CDR1 DFQATT, CDR2 SNEGSKA (reference sequence). CDR3 in amino acids: CSASIALSNQPQHF. CDR3 in DNA: TGCAGTGCTAGTATAGCTCTTAGCAATCAGCCCCAGCATTTT.

The chain uses TRBV5-1 and TRBJ1-6, with D tentatively TRBD1 (5 bases). Germline values: CDR1 SGHRS, CDR2 YFSETQ. V lost 0 bases and J 8 bases, leaving 12 bases between the germline ends. The CDR3 has 15 residues. In DNA form, the CDR3 reads TGCGCCAGCAGCTTGGCGGGGGGAGTGGATTCACCCCTCCACTTT. This encodes CASSLAGGVDSPLHF.

The chain joins TRBV23-1 to TRBJ1-3; D is undetermined. TRBV23-1 is flagged as an ORF with uncertain function. This CDR3 spans 15 amino acids. V gave up 3 bases and J gave up 2 bases, with 11 bases separating them. The CDR3 is CASSQWTVPGNTIYF. DNA for the CDR3: TGCGCCAGCAGTCAGTGGACGGTTCCTGGAAACACCATATATTTT.

This clonotype was seen just once. CDR3 in DNA: TGTGCCAGCAGCCCAGTCTACAATCAGCCCCAGCATTTT. Translation gives CASSPVYNQPQHF. The rearrangement links TRBV7-2 to TRBJ1-5; D gene uncertain. V dropped 5 bases and J dropped 3 bases, with 8 bases sitting between them. Germline loops: CDR1 SGHTA, CDR2 FQGNSA. The CDR3 is 13 residues long.

This sequence joins TRBV20-1 and TRBJ2-5, with TRBD2 identical over 10 bases. The ends lost 1 base at V and 2 bases at J; junction bases unmatched: 7. This CDR3 contains 16 residues. CDR1 and CDR2 from the germline V gene are DFQATT and SNEGSKA (reference sequence). This chain's CDR3 is CSARVFSGGDQETQYF. CDR3 nucleotide sequence: TGCAGTGCTAGAGTTTTCAGCGGGGGGGATCAAGAGACCCAGTACTTC.

This chain connects TRBV3-1 to TRBJ2-7; no clear D. Per germline, CDR1 LGHDT and CDR2 YNNKEL (reference sequence). The CDR3 loop spans 15 amino acids. Trimming cost V 1 base and J 0 bases, with 10 bases left between them. CDR3 sequence (DNA): TGTGCCAGCAGCCAAGTTGGCTCCCCCTCCTACGAGCAGTACTTC. Amino acids: CASSQVGSPSYEQYF.

This chain uses TRBV5-4 with TRBJ1-6; D is possibly TRBD1 (5 bases). CDR3 length equals 13 residues. The germline V gene has CDR1 SGHNT and CDR2 YYREEE (reference sequence). Trimming pared 10 bases from V and 8 bases from J, leaving 16 bases between. CDR3 bases: TGTGCCGGCCAGGGTCGGGGAGATTCACCCCTCCACTTT. It yields the protein CAGQGRGDSPLHF.

A single count supports this clonotype. This chain connects TRBV5-1 to TRBJ1-5; 7 positions match TRBD1. The V gene's germline CDR1 is SGHRS and CDR2 YFSETQ. The CDR3 totals 15 residues. The ends lost 4 bases at V and 3 bases at J; junction bases unmatched: 7. CDR3 DNA sequence: TGCGCCAGCAGCCCCGAGACAGGGCTCAATCAGCCCCAGCATTTT. Its protein is CASSPETGLNQPQHF.

The gene calls are TRBV29-1 and TRBJ1-5; D gene uncertain. Germline CDR1 SQVTM, CDR2 ANQGSEA. This CDR3 spans 11 amino acids. Trimming pared 6 bases from V and 11 bases from J, leaving 14 bases between. This chain's CDR3 is CSVADGEAQHF. The CDR3 nucleotides are TGCAGCGTCGCGGACGGGGAAGCCCAGCATTTT. Drawing the rest from reference TRBV29-1 and TRBJ1-5, the complete variable domain is SAVISQKPSRDICQRGTSLTIQCQVDSQVTMMFWYRQQPGQSLTLIATANQGSEATYESGFVIDKFPISRPNLTFSTLTVSNMSPEDSSIYLCSVADGEAQHFGDGTRLSIL.

This clonotype appeared a single time. The rearrangement links TRBV2 to TRBJ1-3, with D perhaps TRBD1 (6 bases). Germline assignment: CDR1 SNHLY and CDR2 FYNNEI. The CDR3 loop spans 18 amino acids. The V and J ends lost 4 bases and 0 bases respectively, with 19 bases between them. CDR3 sequence reads: CASSVRITGISSGNTIYF. In DNA, the CDR3 is TGTGCCAGCAGTGTACGTATCACAGGGATCAGCTCTGGAAACACCATATATTTT.

The gene calls are TRBV20-1 and TRBJ2-7; TRBD2 is a possible D gene (6 bases). The V end lost 6 bases, the J end lost 1 base, and 22 bases lay between the germline ends. There are 16 residues in the CDR3. Per germline, CDR1 DFQATT and CDR2 SNEGSKA (reference sequence). In DNA, the CDR3 is TGCAGTGCCCCCTTAGGGCTAGAGGGGACTTCCTACGAGCAGTACTTC. Its protein is CSAPLGLEGTSYEQYF.

The genes are TRBV10-3 and TRBJ1-6, with 7 nucleotides matching TRBD1. There are 14 residues in the CDR3. J gave up 8 bases and V 7 bases, and 8 bases lay outside the gene matches. Per germline, CDR1 ENHRY and CDR2 SYGVKD. The CDR3 coding sequence is TGTGCCATCATGGCGGGACAGCAACATTCACCCCTCCACTTT. Translated, it gives CAIMAGQQHSPLHF.

This clonotype was recorded once. The V gene is TRBV28, the J gene TRBJ1-5; D uncertain. The CDR3 is made up of 13 amino acids. Trimming shortened V by 5 bases and J by 3 bases, and 8 bases separated the two germline ends. Germline loops: CDR1 MDHEN, CDR2 SYDVKM. This chain's CDR3 is CASSPLANQPQHF. The CDR3 DNA follows: TGTGCCAGCAGTCCCCTGGCCAATCAGCCCCAGCATTTT.

The V gene is TRBV4-1, the J gene TRBJ1-2; tentative D call: TRBD1 (6 bases). V gave up 3 bases and J gave up 2 bases, with 16 bases separating them. Germline V gene lookup returns CDR1 MGHRA and CDR2 YSYEKL. There are 16 residues in the CDR3. The CDR3, as DNA: TGCGCCAGCAGCCAGCCAACAGGGACCCCCAACTATGGCTACACCTTC. Translated: CASSQPTGTPNYGYTF.

CDR3 DNA sequence: TGCAGCGTTGCGAAAGGACTAGCGGGGGGGCCGGTTATCTATGAGCAGTTCTTC. It encodes CSVAKGLAGGPVIYEQFF. V is TRBV29-1 and J is TRBJ2-1, with TRBD2 matching 15 bases. Germline V lookup: CDR1 SQVTM, CDR2 ANQGSEA. J gave up 8 bases and V 4 bases, and 15 bases lay outside the gene matches. The CDR3 runs to 18 residues.

The genes are TRBV9 and TRBJ1-1; 8 bases are a match to TRBD1. The ends lost 4 bases at V and 1 base at J; junction bases unmatched: 9. This CDR3 is 16 amino acids long. Germline V lookup: CDR1 SGDLS, CDR2 YYNGEE. In DNA, the CDR3 is TGTGCCAGCAGCCGAACGACAGGGGCCCAGAACACTGAAGCTTTCTTT. As protein: CASSRTTGAQNTEAFF.

The genes are TRBV29-1 and TRBJ2-1; TRBD1 matches 9 bases. The ends lost 6 bases at V and 6 bases at J; junction bases unmatched: 9. Germline CDR1 and CDR2: SQVTM and ANQGSEA. The CDR3 covers 14 residues. Here the CDR3 DNA reads TGCAGCGTCGTCCGGGACAGGGAGATCAATGAGCAGTTCTTC. Its protein product is CSVVRDREINEQFF.

The CDR3 DNA sequence: TGTGCCACCAGTGATTTGGAGAGACTAGCGCTTAGCTCCTACAATGAGCAGTTCTTC. Its protein product is CATSDLERLALSSYNEQFF. The chain joins TRBV24-1 to TRBJ2-1; TRBD2 matches at 8 bases. Germline V gene data show CDR1 as KGHDR and CDR2 as SFDVKD. Trimming removed 0 bases from V and 0 bases from J; junction bases left unmatched: 9. This CDR3 comprises 19 residues.

The chain is built from TRBV18 and TRBJ1-1; the D gene is possibly TRBD1 (5 bases). The CDR3 totals 16 residues. CDR1 is KGHSH and CDR2 is LQKENI in the germline V gene. V lost 6 bases and J 1 base, leaving 18 bases between the germline ends. In DNA form, the CDR3 reads TGTGCCAGCTCTCAATCTAATGGGGCCGGGAACACTGAAGCTTTCTTT. It is translated as CASSQSNGAGNTEAFF. Full variable domain (outside the CDR3, taken from reference TRBV18 and TRBJ1-1): NAGVMQNPRHLVRRRGQEARLRCSPMKGHSHVYWYRQLPEEGLKFMVYLQKENIIDESGMPKERFSAEFPKEGPSILRIQQVVRGDSAAYFCASSQSNGAGNTEAFFGQGTRLTVV.

The rearrangement joins TRBV10-3 to TRBJ1-4; D unclear. CDR3 length: 15 residues. Germline CDR1 reads ENHRY; CDR2 reads SYGVKD. Trimming took off 10 bases at V and 0 bases at J, with 15 bases between the two ends. CDR3 residues: CATSIGPPTNEKLFF. In DNA, the CDR3 is TGTGCCACCTCCATAGGGCCACCAACTAATGAAAAACTGTTTTTT.

The CDR3: CASSEGGEQFF. CDR3 sequence (DNA): TGTGCCAGCAGTGAGGGTGGTGAGCAGTTCTTC. This rearrangement joins TRBV2 to TRBJ2-1; D not resolved. Germline CDR1 is SNHLY and CDR2 is FYNNEI. Trimming removed 3 bases at V and 9 bases at J, with 6 bases between. This CDR3 has 11 residues.

The chain uses TRBV20-1 and TRBJ2-5; a weak D match, TRBD1 (8 bases). This CDR3 is 13 amino acids long. Germline CDR1 and CDR2: DFQATT and SNEGSKA (reference sequence). The ends were cut back, 7 bases at V and 7 bases at J, with 19 bases in the middle. As DNA, the CDR3 is TGCAGTGTAAGCGGGACAGGATTCGGGACCCAGTACTTC. This codes for CSVSGTGFGTQYF.

This chain uses TRBV20-1 with TRBJ1-1; D ambiguous. V dropped 1 base and J dropped 6 bases, with 9 bases sitting between them. This CDR3 has 12 amino acids. In germline, CDR1 is DFQATT, CDR2 SNEGSKA (reference sequence). In DNA form, the CDR3 reads TGCAGTGCTAGAGTGCGGGGAGCTGAAGCTTTCTTT. Translating it yields CSARVRGAEAFF.

The V and J genes are TRBV30 and TRBJ2-5, with 7 nucleotides matching TRBD2. V trimming: 0 bases; J trimming: 5 bases; junction bases outside the gene matches: 9. Germline V CDR1 and CDR2: GTSNPN, SVGIG (reference sequence). The CDR3 is made up of 15 amino acids. CDR3: CAWSVRGWGGETQYF. CDR3 coding DNA: TGTGCCTGGAGTGTACGGGGTTGGGGGGGGGAGACCCAGTACTTC.

This chain connects TRBV19 to TRBJ1-2; D is perhaps TRBD1 (5 bases). Germline V gene lookup returns CDR1 LNHDA and CDR2 SQIVND (reference sequence). Trimming shortened V by 5 bases and J by 5 bases, and 12 bases separated the two germline ends. The CDR3 sequence is 13 residues long. DNA for the CDR3: TGTGCCAGTAGTGTGACAGACACTTATGGCTACACCTTC. This encodes CASSVTDTYGYTF.

The chain carries TRBV15 and TRBJ2-7; 8 bases fit TRBD2. CDR3 length: 15 amino acids. Losses at the gene ends were 3 bases for V and 1 base for J; bases not matched to a gene: 5. CDR1 and CDR2 from the germline V gene are LNHNV and YYDKDF (reference sequence). CDR3 protein: CATSSGRGGSYEQYF. The CDR3 coding sequence is TGTGCCACCAGCAGTGGTCGGGGGGGTTCCTACGAGCAGTACTTC.

The rearrangement joins TRBV5-1 to TRBJ2-5; the D call may be TRBD1 or TRBD2 (6 bases each). Germline CDR1 reads SGHRS; CDR2 reads YFSETQ. The ends were cut back, 5 bases at V and 5 bases at J, with 16 bases in the middle. The CDR3 length is 14 residues. The CDR3 sequence: CASSYSGAGETQYF. Written as DNA, the CDR3 is TGCGCCAGCAGTTACTCAGGGGCGGGGGAGACCCAGTACTTC.

The chain employs TRBV28 and TRBJ2-5, with a weak D call TRBD2 (5 bases). V lost 4 bases and J 0 bases, leaving 9 bases between the germline ends. This CDR3 has 14 residues. Germline lookup yields CDR1 MDHEN and CDR2 SYDVKM. CDR3 residues: CASSSLGDQETQYF. The CDR3, as DNA: TGTGCCAGCAGTTCCCTCGGGGACCAAGAGACCCAGTACTTC. The whole variable domain, filled in from reference TRBV28 and TRBJ2-5, reads DVKVTQSSRYLVKRTGEKVFLECVQDMDHENMFWYRQDPGLGLRLIYFSYDVKMKEKGDIPEGYSVSREKKERFSLILESASTNQTSMYLCASSSLGDQETQYFGPGTRLLVL.

The chain carries TRBV24-1 and TRBJ2-2, with TRBD1 matching 10 bases. Germline lookup yields CDR1 KGHDR and CDR2 SFDVKD. The CDR3 covers 15 residues. Trimming removed 9 bases from V and 5 bases from J; junction bases left unmatched: 8. CDR3 region: CATPIGQGGTGELFF. The CDR3, as DNA: TGTGCCACCCCAATTGGACAGGGGGGTACCGGGGAGCTGTTTTTT.

V gene TRBV19 combines with J gene TRBJ2-7; D call uncertain. The CDR3 consists of 13 residues. CDR1 is LNHDA and CDR2 is SQIVND in the germline V gene (reference sequence). The ends were cut back, 4 bases at V and 2 bases at J, with 9 bases in the middle. In nucleotides, the CDR3 is TGTGCCAGTAGTACTGAAAGGGCCTACGAGCAGTACTTC. This codes for CASSTERAYEQYF.